The entry that follows covers one TCR beta chain sequence. This specimen comes from a study of OX40 agonist ivuxolimab in advanced cancers. Study at large: Ivuxolimab, an agonist antibody against OX40 (CD134), was given to patients. Dosing consisted of intravenous ivuxolimab at 0.01 to 10 mg/kg every 2 weeks.

The CDR3 covers 19 residues. The ends lost 1 base at V and 1 base at J; junction bases unmatched: 12. CDR1 is KGHSH, CDR2 LQKENI, per germline. Sequenced by immunoSEQ multiplex PCR; TCRdb stores in-frame clones only, minus some. Of 65,000 to 80,000 clones in the sample, roughly 90% were seen once. Sequences were derived from CD4+ or CD8+ T cells sorted from blood, sampled in a trial of the OX40 agonist ivuxolimab. The chain has TRBV18 and TRBJ2-2; 7 nucleotides agree with TRBD1. This receptor was obtained from an adult with an advanced solid tumor such as melanoma, head and neck, liver or kidney cancer. CDR3 DNA: TGTGCCAGCTCACCACGGCTAGGGGGCCCTGATTTGAACACCGGGGAGCTGTTTTTT. Protein: CASSPRLGGPDLNTGELFF.